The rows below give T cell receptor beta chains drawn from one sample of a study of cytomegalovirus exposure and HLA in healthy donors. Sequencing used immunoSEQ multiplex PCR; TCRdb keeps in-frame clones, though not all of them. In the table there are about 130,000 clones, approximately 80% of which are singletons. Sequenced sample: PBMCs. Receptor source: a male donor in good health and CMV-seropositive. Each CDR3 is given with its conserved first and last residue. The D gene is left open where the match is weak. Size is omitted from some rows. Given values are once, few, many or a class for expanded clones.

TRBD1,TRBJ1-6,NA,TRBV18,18,TGTGCCAGCTCCCACCAGTCCTCCGGGACAGGGGTAGATTCACCCCTCCACTTT,CASSHQSSGTGVDSPLHF
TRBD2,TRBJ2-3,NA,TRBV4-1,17,TGCGCCAGCAGCCAAGCCCCCCCAGCGGGGGTCACAGATACGCAGTATTTT,CASSQAPPAGVTDTQYF
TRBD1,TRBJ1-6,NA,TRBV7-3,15,TGTGCCAGCAGTGCCGGACAGGGGTGGAATTCACCCCTCCACTTT,CASSAGQGWNSPLHF
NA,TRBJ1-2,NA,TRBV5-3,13,TGTGCCAGAAGCTTGGCCCCCAGCGCGGGCTACACCTTC,CARSLAPSAGYTF
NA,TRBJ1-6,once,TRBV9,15,TGTGCCAGCACCTCTGCGGACAGCCGCGGTTCACCCCTCCACTTT,CASTSADSRGSPLHF
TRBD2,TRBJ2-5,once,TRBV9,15,TGTGCCAGCAGCGTAGGGGGTAGCGGGCAAGAGACCCAGTACTTC,CASSVGGSGQETQYF
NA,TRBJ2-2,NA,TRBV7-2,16,TGTGCCAGCAGCTTTAGTCCGGGGTCTAACACCGGGGAGCTGTTTTTT,CASSFSPGSNTGELFF
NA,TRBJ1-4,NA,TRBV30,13,TGTGCCTGGAGTGTACTGTTGGGCGAAAAACTGTTTTTT,CAWSVLLGEKLFF
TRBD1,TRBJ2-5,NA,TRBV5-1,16,TGCGCCAGTACCCGATCCGGACAGGGCCCGCAAGAGACCCAGTACTTC,CASTRSGQGPQETQYF
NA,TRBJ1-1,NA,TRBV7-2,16,TGTGCCAGCAGCTCCCATTATAACAGGGTTTACACTGAAGCTTTCTTT,CASSSHYNRVYTEAFF
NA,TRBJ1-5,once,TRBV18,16,TGTGCCAGCTCACCGCAGGGTAATTATGGGAATCAGCCCCAGCATTTT,CASSPQGNYGNQPQHF
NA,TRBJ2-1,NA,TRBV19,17,TGTGCCACCGCAGGTAGGGCGGGTCAAAGCTCCTACAATGAGCAGTTCTTC,CATAGRAGQSSYNEQFF
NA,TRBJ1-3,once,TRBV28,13,TGTGCCAGCAGTTTATCATTTGGAAACACCATATATTTT,CASSLSFGNTIYF
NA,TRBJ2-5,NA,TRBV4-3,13,TGCGCCAGCAGCCAAGTGTCGGAGGAGACCCAGTACTTC,CASSQVSEETQYF
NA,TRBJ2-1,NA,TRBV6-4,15,TGTGCCAGCAGCCGACTCGCCAGCTCCTACAATGAGCAGTTCTTC,CASSRLASSYNEQFF
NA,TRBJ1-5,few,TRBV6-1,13,TGTGCCAGCAGGCCCTCTATACAGGGAGCCGAGCATTTT,CASRPSIQGAEHF
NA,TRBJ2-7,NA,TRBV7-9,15,TGTGCCAGCAGCCCCCAGGACTCGAGCTCCTACGAGCAGTACTTC,CASSPQDSSSYEQYF
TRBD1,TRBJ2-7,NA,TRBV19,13,TGTGCCACCTCGGGACAGGACTCCTACGAGCAGTACTTC,CATSGQDSYEQYF
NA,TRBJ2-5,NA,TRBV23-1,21,TGCGCCAGCAGTCAGTCCTACCGTTGTCGGGACTGCCCAGACCGCGAAGAGACCCAGTACTTC,CASSQSYRCRDCPDREETQYF
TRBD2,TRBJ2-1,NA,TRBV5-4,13,TGTGCCAGCAGCTCGGGAGGGAGGAATGAGCAGTTCTTC,CASSSGGRNEQFF
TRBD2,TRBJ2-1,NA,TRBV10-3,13,TGTGCCATCAGGACTCCAAGCGGGGGTGAGCAGTTCTTC,CAIRTPSGGEQFF
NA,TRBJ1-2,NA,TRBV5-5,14,TGTGCCAGCAGCTGGGAGACGGTGGGGTCTGGCTACACCTTC,CASSWETVGSGYTF
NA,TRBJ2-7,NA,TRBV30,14,TGTGCCTGGGGGAGGGGGGGGAGTAACTACGAGCAGTACTTC,CAWGRGGSNYEQYF
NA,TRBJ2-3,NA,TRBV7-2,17,TGTGCCAGCAGCTTAGCCCTGGGAGTGGGCGTAACAGATACGCAGTATTTT,CASSLALGVGVTDTQYF
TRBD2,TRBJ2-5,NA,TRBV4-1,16,TGCGCCAGCAGCCACCGACTAGCGGGAGGGCCAGAGACCCAGTACTTC,CASSHRLAGGPETQYF
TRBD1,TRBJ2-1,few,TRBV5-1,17,TGCGCCAGCAGCCTCGTGGGTGGCAGGGGGCAGGCCAATGAGCAGTTCTTC,CASSLVGGRGQANEQFF
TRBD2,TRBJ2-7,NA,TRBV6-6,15,TGTGCCAGCAGTTACAGCGGGGTCCCAAACAACGAGCAGTACTTC,CASSYSGVPNNEQYF
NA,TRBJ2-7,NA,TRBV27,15,TGTGCCAGCAGTCTTCCGAGGACAGTAACCTACGAGCAGTACTTC,CASSLPRTVTYEQYF
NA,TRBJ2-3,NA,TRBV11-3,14,TGTGCCAGCTCCGTCTGGGGGGACACAGATACGCAGTATTTT,CASSVWGDTDTQYF